The clone carrying this T cell receptor beta chain was observed a few times. Its matching antigen is unknown. This entry belongs to a study of blood T cells in healthy people across ages. Study outcomes and limitations: Older age coincided with a roughly linear decline in TCR beta diversity per million T cells.

Next came a second PCR, run for about 6 to 11 cycles, which used a sample-barcoded 5' primer along with a J-beta primer mix. TCRdb re-called the 5' RACE reads through MiXCR, storing one row per CDR3 protein. The sample has 600,000 to 1,000,000 distinct CDR3 sequences; more than 20% are singletons. Germline CDR1 and CDR2: MNHEY and SVGEGT. With 8 bases clipped from V and 8 bases from J, the junction kept 12 bases outside the gene matches. The CDR3 is 14 residues long. Healthy individuals of Caucasian origin from Russia, aged roughly 6 to 90, served as donors. A further study also used this sample, focusing on T cells of mothers and their children.

V and J are TRBV6-2 or TRBV6-3 and TRBJ2-1; TRBD2 aligns across 7 bases. This receptor was taken from a boy aged 5-17 years in good health. The specimen was blood. The CDR3 reads CASRKASGPHEQFF. The CDR3 DNA sequence: TGTGCCAGCCGTAAGGCTAGCGGCCCCCATGAGCAGTTCTTC.